What follows is one TCR beta chain and its context. The data were taken from a study of control samples from healthy donors and cancer patients. CDR1 is PRHDT and CDR2 is FYEKMQ in the germline V gene (reference sequence). Trimming took off 11 bases at V and 4 bases at J, with 18 bases between the two ends. This CDR3 contains 13 residues. Libraries were prepared by immunoSEQ multiplex PCR; TCRdb keeps only in-frame clonotypes and omits some of them. This sample has approximately 130,000 clones; more than 70% occur once, and the top ten carry just under 3%. The sequencing sample was made of blood. This sequence was found in a man aged 55 to 69 in good health. The gene calls are TRBV13 and TRBJ2-7; TRBD2 might be the D (6 bases). The CDR3 region has the DNA TGTGCCGGCCCCCCGGGACTGTCATACGAGCAGTACTTC. It specifies CAGPPGLSYEQYF.